Presented here are 17 T cell receptor beta chains from one specimen sequenced in a study of blood T cell repertoires in COVID-19. Clones were read by immunoSEQ multiplex PCR, and TCRdb kept only the in-frame ones, dropping some. The sample yields approximately 100,000 clones, around 90% seen once. Sequenced: peripheral blood. The source is a man aged 45-60 years in a cohort sampled during active COVID-19.

The V and J genes are TRBV5-5 and TRBJ2-2; D is undetermined. CDR3 size: 14 residues. Trimming removed 4 bases from V and 0 bases from J, with 7 bases in between. Germline values: CDR1 SGHKS, CDR2 YYEKEE (reference sequence). As DNA, the CDR3 is TGTGCCAGCAGCGCCCGGTCGAACACCGGGGAGCTGTTTTTT. Translating gives CASSARSNTGELFF.

The V and J genes are TRBV28 and TRBJ2-2; 9 nucleotides line up with TRBD1. The CDR3 sequence is 15 residues long. Trimming at V came to 6 bases and at J to 3 bases, leaving 5 bases not matched to a gene. Germline V gene data show CDR1 as MDHEN and CDR2 as SYDVKM. CDR3 in DNA: TGTGCCAGCAGCCCCGGGACAGGGTACACCGGGGAGCTGTTTTTT. Its protein is CASSPGTGYTGELFF.

This sequence joins TRBV15 and TRBJ2-3; 9 nucleotides match TRBD2. Germline V gene lookup returns CDR1 LNHNV and CDR2 YYDKDF (reference sequence). CDR3 length equals 17 residues. J lost 6 bases, V lost 3 bases, and 13 bases had no gene match. The CDR3 here is CATSSPLAGVGDDTQYF. The CDR3 DNA reads as TGTGCCACCAGCAGCCCTTTAGCGGGGGTCGGGGATGATACGCAGTATTTT.

This chain links TRBV5-1 with TRBJ1-1, with TRBD1 identical over 7 bases. J lost 4 bases, V lost 0 bases, and 9 bases had no gene match. The CDR3 sequence is 16 residues long. Per germline, CDR1 SGHRS and CDR2 YFSETQ. CDR3 coding DNA: TGCGCCAGCAGCTTGGCGGGCCGACAGGGAGGCACTGAAGCTTTCTTT. Amino acid sequence: CASSLAGRQGGTEAFF.

The chain has TRBV3-1 (or the pseudogene TRBV3-2) and TRBJ1-3; perhaps TRBD1 as D (6 bases). There are 15 residues in the CDR3. Germline lookup yields CDR1 LGHDT and CDR2 YNNKEL (reference sequence). V lost 7 bases and J lost 4, with 17 bases in between. CDR3 amino acids: CASTQGPLGGNTIYF. As DNA, the CDR3 is TGTGCCAGCACCCAGGGGCCACTCGGGGGAAACACCATATATTTT.

The V call is TRBV21-1, the J call TRBJ1-2. TRBV21-1 has pseudogene status. The length of the CDR3 is 15 residues. CDR3 sequence reads: CASSKGRIGDYGYTF. The CDR3, as DNA: TGTGCCAGCAGCAAGGGGAGGATAGGTGACTATGGCTACACCTTC.

In its sample, this clone was seen a few times. The J gene is TRBJ2-2, the V gene TRBV28, with TRBD1 matching 9 bases. The V gene end was trimmed by 4 bases and the J gene end by 8 bases; junction bases not matched to a gene: 8. The CDR3 has 15 residues. Germline V gene data show CDR1 as MDHEN and CDR2 as SYDVKM. CDR3 sequence (DNA): TGTGCCAGCAGTTCTGGACAGGGGCATTTGGGGGAGCTGTTTTTT. Translating it yields CASSSGQGHLGELFF.

This clone was detected only a few times. The gene calls are TRBV7-9 and TRBJ1-4, with 7 bases that match TRBD1. The CDR3 covers 14 residues. CDR1 and CDR2 from the germline V gene are SEHNR and FQNEAQ (reference sequence). V gave up 3 bases and J gave up 6 bases; unmatched junction bases: 4. The chain's CDR3 is CASSFRTGYEKLFF. As DNA, the CDR3 is TGTGCCAGCAGCTTCAGGACAGGATATGAAAAACTGTTTTTT.

The CDR3 here is CASSLEGGVPGWEQFF. In nucleotides, the CDR3 is TGTGCCAGCAGCTTAGAGGGGGGAGTTCCGGGGTGGGAGCAGTTCTTC. The chain carries TRBV11-2 and TRBJ2-1, with a tentative D call TRBD2 (6 bases). This CDR3 is 16 amino acids long. The V end lost 0 bases, the J end lost 10 bases, and 19 bases lay between the germline ends. Per germline, CDR1 SGHAT and CDR2 FQNNGV.

This clone was detected only a few times. V is TRBV14 and J is TRBJ2-7, with 12 positions matching TRBD2. V trimming: 2 bases; J trimming: 3 bases; junction bases outside the gene matches: 14. The CDR3 runs to 19 residues. Germline V gene lookup returns CDR1 SGHDN and CDR2 FVKESK. CDR3: CASSQYRGISSGGVYEQYF. For the CDR3, the DNA is TGTGCCAGCAGCCAATACCGCGGGATTTCTAGCGGGGGGGTCTACGAGCAGTACTTC. The complete variable domain, with remaining parts taken from reference TRBV14 and TRBJ2-7, reads EAGVTQFPSHSVIEKGQTVTLRCDPISGHDNLYWYRRVMGKEIKFLLHFVKESKQDESGMPNNRFLAERTGGTYSTLKVQPAELEDSGVYFCASSQYRGISSGGVYEQYFGPGTRLTVT.

The V call is TRBV25-1, the J call TRBJ1-2; no clear D. Germline-derived CDR1 and CDR2 are MGHDK and SYGVNS. The CDR3 consists of 13 residues. V lost 7 bases and J 6 bases, leaving 15 bases between the germline ends. The CDR3 bases are TGTGCCAGCACCGGAGTCGGGTACGATGGCTACACCTTC. Translated: CASTGVGYDGYTF.

The chain combines TRBV3-1 (or the pseudogene TRBV3-2) with TRBJ2-7, with 8 bases that match TRBD1. V shed 4 bases, J shed 4 bases, and the junction held 9 bases outside the gene matches. This CDR3 is 15 amino acids long. CDR1 is LGHDT and CDR2 is YNNKEL in the germline V gene (reference sequence). The CDR3 nucleotides are TGTGCCAGCAGCCGAGATGGGACAGGACTTTACGAGCAGTACTTC. Translated, it gives CASSRDGTGLYEQYF.

This chain joins TRBV23-1 and TRBJ1-1; D is perhaps TRBD1 (6 bases). TRBV23-1 is an open reading frame, and its role is uncertain. CDR3 size: 17 residues. V gave up 6 bases and J gave up 0 bases, with 20 bases separating them. CDR3 in DNA: TGCGCCAGCAGATCGACCAGTAGGACAGTCATGAACACTGAAGCTTTCTTT. Protein sequence: CASRSTSRTVMNTEAFF.

V usage is TRBV28 and J usage is TRBJ2-5, with D possibly matching TRBD2 (6 bases). V lost 4 bases and J lost 3, with 15 bases in between. Germline-derived CDR1 and CDR2 are MDHEN and SYDVKM. The CDR3 sequence is 15 residues long. As DNA, the CDR3 is TGTGCCAGCAGTTCCCGGACCGGGGGAAAAGAGACCCAGTACTTC. Amino acids: CASSSRTGGKETQYF.

This chain uses TRBV19 with TRBJ1-6; the match to TRBD1 covers 8 bases. CDR1 and CDR2 (germline): LNHDA, SQIVND (reference sequence). This CDR3 contains 17 residues. The J segment lost 7 bases and the V segment lost 7 bases, leaving 15 bases of the junction unmatched. CDR3 bases: TGTGCCAGTAAAGGAAGGCCCGGACAGGGAGTAAATTCACCCCTCCACTTT. Its protein is CASKGRPGQGVNSPLHF.

The chain links TRBV9 to TRBJ2-7, with 7 bases lining up with TRBD1. V lost 4 bases and J lost 5; bases outside the gene matches: 9. The CDR3 is made up of 14 amino acids. Germline lookup yields CDR1 SGDLS and CDR2 YYNGEE. As DNA, the CDR3 is TGTGCCAGCAGCTCCCAGGTAGGGGGCGACGAGCAGTACTTC. As protein: CASSSQVGGDEQYF.

Notes on this clone: The same CDR3 arises from other DNA sequences in this sample as well. The chain combines TRBV20-1 with TRBJ2-3; no clear D. Germline V gene lookup returns CDR1 DFQATT and CDR2 SNEGSKA (reference sequence). The CDR3 length is 11 residues. V was clipped by 5 bases and J by 6 bases, with 9 bases between them. The CDR3 DNA follows: TGCAGTGCTCCCCCGGTGGATACGCAGTATTTT. As protein: CSAPPVDTQYF.